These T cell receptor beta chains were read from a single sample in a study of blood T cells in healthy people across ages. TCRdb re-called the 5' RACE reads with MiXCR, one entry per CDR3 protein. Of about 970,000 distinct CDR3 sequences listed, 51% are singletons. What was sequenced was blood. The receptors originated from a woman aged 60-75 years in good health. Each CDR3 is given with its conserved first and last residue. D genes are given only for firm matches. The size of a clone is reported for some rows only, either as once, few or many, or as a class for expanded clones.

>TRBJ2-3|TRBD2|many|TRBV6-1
TGTGCCACCCTCATGCGCGGGAGGGCCTCGGATACGCAGTATTTT
CATLMRGRASDTQYF
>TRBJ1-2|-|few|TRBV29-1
TGCAGTGCCGCTATTAGGACAGCCTTCTATGGCTACACCTTC
CSAAIRTAFYGYTF
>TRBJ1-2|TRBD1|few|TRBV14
TGTGCCAGCAGCCCGACCGGGACAGTCTATGGCTACACCTTC
CASSPTGTVYGYTF
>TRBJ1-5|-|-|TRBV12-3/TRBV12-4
TGTGCCAGCAGCTACGACGGTAGCAATCAGCCCCAGCATTTT
CASSYDGSNQPQHF
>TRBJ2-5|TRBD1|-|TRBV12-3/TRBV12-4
TGTGCCAGCAAACAACGGACAGGGGGAGCAGAGACCCAGTACTTC
CASKQRTGGAETQYF
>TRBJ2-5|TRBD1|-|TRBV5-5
TGTGCCAGTAGCTTTGGGACAGGCCGGGGGAATGAGACCCAGTACTTC
CASSFGTGRGNETQYF
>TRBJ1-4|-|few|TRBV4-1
TGCGCCAGCAGCCAAACAGGGACTAATGAAAAACTGTTTTTT
CASSQTGTNEKLFF
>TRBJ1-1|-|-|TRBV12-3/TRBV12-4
TGTGCCAGCAGTTTGGGAAACAGGGAGAACACTGAAGCTTTCTTT
CASSLGNRENTEAFF
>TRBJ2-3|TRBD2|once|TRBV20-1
TGCAGTGCGCAGAGAGGCGGGAGGGCCCTCGATACGCAGTATTTT
CSAQRGGRALDTQYF
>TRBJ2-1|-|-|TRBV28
TGTGCCAGCAGTACCACAGCTAAGCAGTTCTTC
CASSTTAKQFF
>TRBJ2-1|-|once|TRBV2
TGTGCCAGCAGTGTGCGGTCCTTTGGGGGGAATGAGCAGTTCTTC
CASSVRSFGGNEQFF
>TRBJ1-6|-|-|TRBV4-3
TGCGCCAGCAGCCAAGTCGGACAGAAAGGCCCACCCTTCCACTTT
CASSQVGQKGPPFHF
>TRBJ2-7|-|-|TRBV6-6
TGTGCTACTCGGGACACGACCTCCTACGAGCAGTACTTC
CATRDTTSYEQYF
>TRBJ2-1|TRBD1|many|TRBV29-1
TGCAGCGTTCCCGACAGGGTCGGAGAGCAGTTCTTC
CSVPDRVGEQFF
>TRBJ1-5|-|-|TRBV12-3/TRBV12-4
TGTGCCAGCACGGAACAGGCTCATCAGCCCCAGCATTTT
CASTEQAHQPQHF
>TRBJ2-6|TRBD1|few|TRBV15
TGTGCCACCGCACAGGGGACCCACTCTGGGGCCAACGTCCTGACTTTC
CATAQGTHSGANVLTF